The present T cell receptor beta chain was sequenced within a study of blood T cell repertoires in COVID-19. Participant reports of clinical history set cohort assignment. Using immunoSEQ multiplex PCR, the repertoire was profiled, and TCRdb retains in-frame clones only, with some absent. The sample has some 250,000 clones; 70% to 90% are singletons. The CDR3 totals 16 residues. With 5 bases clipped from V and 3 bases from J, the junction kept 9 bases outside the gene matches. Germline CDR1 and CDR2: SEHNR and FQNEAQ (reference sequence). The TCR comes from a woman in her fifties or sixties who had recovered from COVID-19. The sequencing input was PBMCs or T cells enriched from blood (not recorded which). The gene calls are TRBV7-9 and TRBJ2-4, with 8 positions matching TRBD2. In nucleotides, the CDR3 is TGTGCCAGCAGCGCCCGGGAGGGACGGGGCAAAAACATTCAGTACTTC. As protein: CASSAREGRGKNIQYF.